This T cell receptor (beta chain) was sequenced in a study of control samples from healthy donors and cancer patients. This CDR3 has 16 residues. The germline CDR1 and CDR2 sequences are SGHNT and YYREEE (reference sequence). V shed 3 bases and J 4 bases; nucleotides not matched to a gene: 9. This table comes from immunoSEQ multiplex PCR, and its TCRdb copy is limited to in-frame clones, with some not included. The data show some 49,000 clones, with around 86% seen just once and 2.5% to 3% held by the top ten. Comments on this clone: Other DNA sequences in the sample encode the same CDR3.

The J gene is TRBJ1-2, the V gene TRBV5-4; TRBD1 aligns across 10 bases. Sequenced material: PBMCs. This TCR came from a woman between 45 and 65 years old with lung cancer. The CDR3 loop is CASSSEGTGAFYGYTF. The CDR3 DNA follows: TGTGCCAGCAGCTCTGAGGGGACAGGGGCTTTCTATGGCTACACCTTC. Looking up the rest from reference TRBV5-4 and TRBJ1-2 gives the full variable domain: ETGVTQSPTHLIKTRGQQVTLRCSSQSGHNTVSWYQQALGQGPQFIFQYYREEENGRGNFPPRFSGLQFPNYSSELNVNALELDDSALYLCASSSEGTGAFYGYTFGSGTRLTVV.